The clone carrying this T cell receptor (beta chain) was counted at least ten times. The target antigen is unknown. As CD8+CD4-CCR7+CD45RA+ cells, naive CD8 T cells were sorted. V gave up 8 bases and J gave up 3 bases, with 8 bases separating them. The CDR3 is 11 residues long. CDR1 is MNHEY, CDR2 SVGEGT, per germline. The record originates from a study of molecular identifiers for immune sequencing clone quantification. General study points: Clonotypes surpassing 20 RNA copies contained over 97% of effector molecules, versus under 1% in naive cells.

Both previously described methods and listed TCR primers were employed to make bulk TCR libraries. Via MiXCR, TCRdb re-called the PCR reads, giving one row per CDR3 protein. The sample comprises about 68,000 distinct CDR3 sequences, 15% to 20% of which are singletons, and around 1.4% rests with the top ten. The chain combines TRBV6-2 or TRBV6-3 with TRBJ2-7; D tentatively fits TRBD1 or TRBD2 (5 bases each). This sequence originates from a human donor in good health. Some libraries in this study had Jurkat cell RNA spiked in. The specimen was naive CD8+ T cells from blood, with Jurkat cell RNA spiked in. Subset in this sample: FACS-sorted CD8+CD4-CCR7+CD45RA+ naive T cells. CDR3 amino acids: CASEGNYEQYF. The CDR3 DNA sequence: TGTGCCAGCGAGGGGAACTACGAGCAGTACTTC.